The source of this TCR beta chain is a study of blood T cells in healthy people across ages. The CDR3 runs to 17 residues. Germline V gene sequence: CDR1 DFQATT, CDR2 SNEGSKA (reference sequence). V lost 0 bases and J 0 bases, leaving 18 bases between the germline ends. Note on this clonotype: This sequence may be a read error, since a much larger clone differs from it by one base.

Then a second PCR, running roughly 7 to 11 cycles, was carried out with a sample-barcoded 5' primer and a J-beta primer mix. Each CDR3 protein gets one entry after TCRdb re-called the 5' RACE reads with MiXCR. Of about 900,000 distinct CDR3 sequences in the sample, about 59% were seen once. This clonotype was obtained from a man aged 30 to 39 in good health. The specimen was blood. The V and J genes are TRBV20-1 and TRBJ2-7, with D perhaps TRBD1 (5 bases). CDR3 sequence: CSARDMGQVGFSYEQYF. The DNA of the CDR3 is TGCAGTGCTAGAGATATGGGGCAGGTGGGTTTCTCCTACGAGCAGTACTTC.